This T cell receptor beta chain was profiled in a study of T-cell reconstitution after alpha-beta-depleted transplantation in children. General study findings and limits: Hyperexpanded clones declined; after one year, newly produced T cells mostly supplied diversity. Elevated TCRbeta diversity at day 60 was traced, in some patients, to surviving recipient T cells and thymic progenitors. Expanded graft clones, several hundred of them, were reportedly the source of alpha-beta T cells about two months after transplant.

The V end was cut by 8 bases, the J end by 6 bases, with 11 bases between. CDR1 PRHDT and CDR2 FYEKMQ come from the germline V gene (reference sequence). This CDR3 is 12 amino acids long. Of note for this clonotype: Antigen: not known.

This sample's TCRbeta library carried unique molecular identifier barcodes. TCRdb passed the PCR reads through MiXCR, listing each CDR3 protein once. The table includes about 110,000 distinct CDR3 sequences, about 23% detected once. The receptor comes from a male patient aged 2-15 years who had a stem cell transplant for chronic granulomatous disease, so the T cells may come from the graft donor. J is TRBJ2-1 and V is TRBV13; possible D gene TRBD2, 6 bases. The sample in question was PBMCs, mostly from graft donor cells, obtained 180 days after TCRalphabeta/CD19-depleted stem cell transplant. CDR3 sequence: CASGPGGNEQFF. CDR3 coding DNA: TGTGCCAGCGGGCCCGGGGGCAATGAGCAGTTCTTC.